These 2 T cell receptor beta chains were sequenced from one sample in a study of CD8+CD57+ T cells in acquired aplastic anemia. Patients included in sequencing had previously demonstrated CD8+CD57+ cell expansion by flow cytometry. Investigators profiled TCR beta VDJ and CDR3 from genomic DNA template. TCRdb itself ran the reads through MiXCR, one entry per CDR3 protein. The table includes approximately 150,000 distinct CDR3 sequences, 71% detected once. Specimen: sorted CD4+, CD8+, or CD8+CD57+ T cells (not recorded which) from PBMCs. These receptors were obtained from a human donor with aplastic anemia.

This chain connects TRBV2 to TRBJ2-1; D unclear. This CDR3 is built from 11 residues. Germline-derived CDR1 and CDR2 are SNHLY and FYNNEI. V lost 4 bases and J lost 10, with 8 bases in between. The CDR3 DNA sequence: TGTGCCAGCAGTGTCATGTACGAGCAGTTCTTC. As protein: CASSVMYEQFF. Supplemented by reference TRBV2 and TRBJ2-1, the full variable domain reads EPEVTQTPSHQVTQMGQEVILRCVPISNHLYFYWYRQILGQKVEFLVSFYNNEISEKSEIFDDQFSVERPDGSNFTLKIRSTKLEDSAMYFCASSVMYEQFFGPGTRLTVL.

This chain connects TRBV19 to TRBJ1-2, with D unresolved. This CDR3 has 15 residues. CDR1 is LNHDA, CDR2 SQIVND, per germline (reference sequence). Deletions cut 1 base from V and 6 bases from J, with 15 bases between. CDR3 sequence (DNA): TGTGCCAGTAGTATAGGAAGCGCGGTGGGTCATGGCTACACCTTC. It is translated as CASSIGSAVGHGYTF.